These 18 T cell receptor beta chains share one sample of origin, sequenced in a study of CD8+CD57+ T cells in acquired aplastic anemia. For CDR3 and TCR beta VDJ profiling, genomic DNA was the template used. TCRdb passed the reads through MiXCR, listing each CDR3 protein once. The table includes approximately 98,000 distinct CDR3 sequences, roughly 51% detected once. Material: sorted CD4+, CD8+, or CD8+CD57+ T cells (not recorded which) from PBMCs. Receptor source: a human donor in good health, serving as a control.

This clonotype was counted ten times or more. The chain is built from TRBV12-3 or TRBV12-4 and TRBJ1-1; no reliable D call. CDR3 length: 14 amino acids. V was shortened by 6 bases and J by 0 bases, with 11 bases between the two germline ends. The CDR3: CASSPGPMNTEAFF. DNA for the CDR3: TGTGCCAGCAGCCCCGGGCCTATGAACACTGAAGCTTTCTTT.

The chain combines TRBV29-1 with TRBJ2-1; D may be TRBD1 (5 bases). The V gene's germline CDR1 is SQVTM and CDR2 ANQGSEA. The CDR3 extends over 13 amino acids. Trimming stripped 4 bases from V and 10 bases from J, with 17 bases between. CDR3 protein: CSVGGAGPSEQFF. In DNA, the CDR3 is TGCAGCGTTGGGGGCGCCGGCCCCTCGGAGCAGTTCTTC.

The J gene is TRBJ2-7, the V gene TRBV24-1, with 12 bases identical to TRBD1. Germline CDR1 KGHDR, CDR2 SFDVKD. V lost 4 bases, J lost 6 bases, and 6 bases stayed unmatched. The CDR3 has 15 residues. This CDR3 reads CATSEPGQGAGEQYF. CDR3 nucleotide sequence: TGTGCCACCAGTGAACCGGGACAGGGGGCGGGCGAGCAGTACTTC.

This clonotype occurred many times. The chain recombines TRBV20-1 with TRBJ1-5; 7 positions match TRBD1. After removal of 5 bases from V and 3 bases from J, the junction contained 10 bases not matched to a gene. This CDR3 spans 15 amino acids. Germline assignment: CDR1 DFQATT and CDR2 SNEGSKA (reference sequence). CDR3 bases: TGCAGTGCTCAAGACGAGACAGGGTTCAATCAGCCCCAGCATTTT. Translation gives CSAQDETGFNQPQHF.

This clonotype was seen only once. A clone one base away is much larger, so this may be a read error. The chain couples TRBV25-1 to TRBJ1-1; 12 positions agree with TRBD1. This CDR3 spans 15 amino acids. Germline V CDR1 and CDR2: MGHDK, SYGVNS. The CDR3 region is CASSEGDRGHTEALF. CDR3 sequence (DNA): TGTGCCAGCAGTGAGGGGGACAGGGGGCATACTGAAGCTCTCTTT.

This clonotype was seen ten or more times. V is TRBV9 and J is TRBJ2-1; 8 bases align to TRBD2. The V and J ends lost 0 bases and 8 bases, in that order; junction bases with no gene match: 10. Germline CDR1 and CDR2: SGDLS and YYNGEE. The CDR3 sequence is 16 residues long. The CDR3 protein is CASSVGGGGWFDEQFF. CDR3 nucleotides: TGTGCCAGCAGCGTAGGGGGCGGGGGGTGGTTTGATGAGCAGTTCTTC.

V usage is TRBV25-1 and J usage is TRBJ2-7; 10 bases line up with TRBD1. The germline gives CDR1 MGHDK, CDR2 SYGVNS. The length of the CDR3 is 15 residues. J was trimmed by 3 bases and V by 4 bases; bases with no gene match: 6. DNA for the CDR3: TGTGCCAGCAGTGCAAGACAGGGGGCGGACTACGAGCAGTACTTC. Translation gives CASSARQGADYEQYF.

The table lists this clonotype with many counts. This sequence joins TRBV27 and TRBJ2-7; TRBD1 is a possible D gene (8 bases). This CDR3 region has 14 residues. Deletions cut 3 bases from V and 6 bases from J, with 15 bases between. Germline V gene data show CDR1 as MNHEY and CDR2 as SMNVEV (reference sequence). In DNA form, the CDR3 reads TGTGCCAGCAGTTTGGGCACAGGGGGGGTCGAGCAGTACTTC. This sequence encodes CASSLGTGGVEQYF.

The chain carries TRBV5-8 and TRBJ2-7; D is uncertain. Trimming stripped 3 bases from V and 5 bases from J, with 6 bases between. The CDR3 loop spans 11 amino acids. CDR1 is SGHTS and CDR2 is YDEGEE in the germline V gene. This CDR3 is CASSSLNEQYF. The CDR3 nucleotides are TGTGCCAGCAGCTCCCTAAACGAGCAGTACTTC.

This chain joins TRBV7-8 and TRBJ2-3; a possible D gene is TRBD1 (6 bases). The CDR3 spans 15 residues. Germline loops: CDR1 SGHVS, CDR2 FQNEAQ. V gave up 1 base and J gave up 4 bases, with 12 bases separating them. Written as DNA, the CDR3 is TGTGCCAGCAGCTTAGGGGCAGGGGATGCAGATACGCAGTATTTT. It yields the protein CASSLGAGDADTQYF.

The chain has TRBV10-3 and TRBJ2-5, with TRBD1 matching 7 bases. Germline assignment: CDR1 ENHRY and CDR2 SYGVKD. The V and J ends lost 10 bases and 5 bases, in that order; junction bases with no gene match: 16. The CDR3 is 15 amino acids. The CDR3 loop is CASNPETGHGETQYF. The CDR3 DNA follows: TGTGCCAGCAACCCAGAGACAGGGCATGGGGAGACCCAGTACTTC.

V gene TRBV7-3 combines with J gene TRBJ2-7; D ambiguous. This CDR3 spans 13 amino acids. Germline V gene lookup returns CDR1 SGHTA and CDR2 FQGTGA. Trimming left V 4 bases short and J 0 bases short, with 7 bases between. The CDR3 bases are TGTGCCAGCAGCTCGCCCAGCTCCTACGAGCAGTACTTC. This gives the protein CASSSPSSYEQYF.

This clonotype is a singleton in its sample. The rearrangement joins TRBV10-3 to TRBJ2-2; D is undetermined. This CDR3 is 12 amino acids long. V dropped 3 bases and J dropped 7 bases, with 6 bases sitting between them. CDR1 is ENHRY and CDR2 is SYGVKD in the germline V gene. This chain's CDR3 is CAISDGYGELFF. The CDR3 DNA follows: TGTGCCATCAGTGATGGGTACGGGGAGCTGTTTTTT.

This clonotype was recorded at least ten times. The chain carries TRBV30 and TRBJ1-1; D not certain. Trimming left V 3 bases short and J 2 bases short, with 4 bases between. Germline V gene data show CDR1 as GTSNPN and CDR2 as SVGIG (reference sequence). This CDR3 region has 11 residues. CDR3 residues: CAWRFNTEAFF. The CDR3 DNA follows: TGTGCCTGGAGATTTAACACTGAAGCTTTCTTT.

The chain carries TRBV2 and TRBJ1-6, with a weak D call TRBD1 (5 bases). V shed 7 bases and J shed 10 bases, with 11 bases lying between them. CDR3 length: 12 amino acids. Germline assignment: CDR1 SNHLY and CDR2 FYNNEI. The CDR3 is CASKLQESPLHF. CDR3 DNA: TGTGCCAGCAAACTACAGGAATCACCCCTCCACTTT.

In this sample, this clonotype turned up many times. The gene calls are TRBV20-1 and TRBJ2-1, with 7 bases aligning to TRBD1. This CDR3 has 14 amino acids. CDR1 and CDR2 (germline): DFQATT, SNEGSKA (reference sequence). V shed 3 bases and J 0 bases; nucleotides not matched to a gene: 2. CDR3 region: CSASEGASYNEQFF. CDR3 in DNA: TGCAGTGCTAGTGAGGGGGCCTCCTACAATGAGCAGTTCTTC.

V and J are TRBV20-1 and TRBJ1-1, with unresolved D. The CDR3 consists of 16 residues. Germline values: CDR1 DFQATT, CDR2 SNEGSKA (reference sequence). V was shortened by 0 bases and J by 3 bases, with 17 bases between the two germline ends. CDR3 nucleotides: TGCAGTGCTAGAGAAGAGGACGGAAAATGGGACACTGAAGCTTTCTTT. Translated, it gives CSAREEDGKWDTEAFF.

This clonotype has a count of ten or more. V is TRBV3-1 and J is TRBJ1-3, with D possibly TRBD1 on 5 matching bases. V lost 1 base to trimming and J lost 4 bases, with 8 bases between them. Germline values: CDR1 LGHDT, CDR2 YNNKEL (reference sequence). CDR3 length equals 14 residues. The CDR3 DNA reads TGTGCCAGCAGCCAAGGGGACGGAGGAAACACCATATATTTT. As protein: CASSQGDGGNTIYF.